This TCR beta chain was recovered during a study of blood T cell repertoires in COVID-19. As for the study in general: Acute and convalescent COVID-19 samples came from the United States, Italy and Spain.

Original processing notes: Amplifying reference gene primers gave estimates of nucleated cell counts. Method: immunoSEQ multiplex PCR; TCRdb's copy keeps in-frame clones and lacks some. That table supplies the V and J calls and clone size; D and trimming were determined from the DNA. Of under 250,000 clones in the sample, 80% are singletons; the top ten hold 5.5% to 8.5%. This clone was recorded only once. CDR3 length: 15 amino acids. V lost 4 bases to trimming and J lost 3 bases; unmatched junction nucleotides: 5. Germline V CDR1 and CDR2: LGHDT, YNNKEL (reference sequence). This rearrangement joins TRBV3-1 (or the pseudogene TRBV3-2) to TRBJ1-5; 8 bases are a match to TRBD1. This sequence was found in a woman in her seventies with acute or convalescent COVID-19. The source material was peripheral blood. CDR3 in DNA: TGTGCCAGCAGCCTGGGACAGGCCCTCAATCAGCCCCAGCATTTT. Protein product: CASSLGQALNQPQHF.